The present entry profiles one TCR beta chain with its context. The entry originates in a study of blood T cell repertoires in COVID-19. Germline CDR1 MDHEN, CDR2 SYDVKM. Unmatched junction bases numbered 13, after V lost 5 bases and J lost 9 bases. There are 15 residues in the CDR3. The data were produced by immunoSEQ multiplex PCR, yet TCRdb's version contains in-frame clones alone and is incomplete. In the table there are about 190,000 clones, under 80% of which are singletons. The sample was peripheral blood. This receptor was obtained from a woman aged 45-60 years with acute or convalescent COVID-19. This chain joins TRBV28 and TRBJ2-1, with 7 bases matching TRBD1. The CDR3 is CASSHRGNSLGEQFF. CDR3 sequence (DNA): TGTGCCAGCAGTCACAGGGGAAATTCCCTGGGTGAGCAGTTCTTC.